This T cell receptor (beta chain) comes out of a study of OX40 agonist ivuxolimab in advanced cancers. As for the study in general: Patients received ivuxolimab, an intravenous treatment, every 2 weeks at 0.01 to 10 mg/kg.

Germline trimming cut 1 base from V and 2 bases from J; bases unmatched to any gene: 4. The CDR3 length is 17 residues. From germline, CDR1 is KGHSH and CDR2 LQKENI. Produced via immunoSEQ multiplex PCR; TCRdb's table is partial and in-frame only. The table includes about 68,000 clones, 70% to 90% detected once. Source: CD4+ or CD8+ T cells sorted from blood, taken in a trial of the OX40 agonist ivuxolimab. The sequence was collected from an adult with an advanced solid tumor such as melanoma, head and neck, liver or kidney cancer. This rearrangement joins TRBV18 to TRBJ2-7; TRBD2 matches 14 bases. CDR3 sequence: CASSPQGLAGVAYEQYF. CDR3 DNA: TGTGCCAGCTCACCACAGGGACTAGCGGGAGTTGCCTACGAGCAGTACTTC.